The present TCR beta chain was sequenced within a study of blood T cell repertoires in COVID-19. Study details: The samples span acute and convalescent COVID-19 from the United States, Italy and Spain. From T cells, B-cell-depleted T cells, or PBMCs came the material, which was cDNA or gDNA.

How the authors handled the data: Amplified reference gene primers provided the basis for estimating nucleated cell counts. TCRdb keeps only in-frame clones here, not all; method: immunoSEQ multiplex PCR. V and J calls and clone size are those listed in that table; D and trimming were worked out from the DNA. The table has approximately 290,000 clones, roughly 89% seen once; the top ten hold around 4.5%. The study drew participants aged about 18 to 95 years from some 25 US areas. The CDR3 is made up of 11 amino acids. The germline V gene encodes CDR1 MDHEN and CDR2 SYDVKM. With 6 bases clipped from V and 7 bases from J, the junction kept 1 base outside the gene matches.

The TCR sequence derives from a woman aged 18-35 years with acute COVID-19. V usage is TRBV28 and J usage is TRBJ1-1, with 8 bases fitting TRBD1. The sequencing sample was made of PBMCs or T cells enriched from blood (not recorded which). The CDR3 DNA sequence: TGTGCCAGCAGGGACAGGGTTGAAGCTTTCTTT. The encoded protein is CASRDRVEAFF. The full variable domain, with the rest looked up from reference TRBV28 and TRBJ1-1, is DVKVTQSSRYLVKRTGEKVFLECVQDMDHENMFWYRQDPGLGLRLIYFSYDVKMKEKGDIPEGYSVSREKKERFSLILESASTNQTSMYLCASRDRVEAFFGQGTRLTVV.